This TCR beta chain was sequenced during a study of identical twins. Findings and limits, study-wide: Interpretation of the results relied on cross-sectional statistical analysis and not on following the same donors.

TCRdb passed the 5' RACE reads through MiXCR, listing each CDR3 protein once. The table includes about 1.7 million distinct CDR3 sequences, under 35% detected once. This clonotype appeared a few times. Antigen unknown. The sequence was obtained from a newborn girl in good health. Sequenced sample: cord blood.

The CDR3 here is CSARAGGYSPLHF. The CDR3 nucleotides are TGCAGTGCTCGGGCAGGGGGTTATTCACCCCTCCACTTT. The rearrangement uses TRBV20-1 and TRBJ1-6; 7 bases agree with TRBD1. Unmatched junction bases numbered 6, after V lost 5 bases and J lost 8 bases. In germline, CDR1 is DFQATT, CDR2 SNEGSKA (reference sequence). CDR3 size: 13 residues.